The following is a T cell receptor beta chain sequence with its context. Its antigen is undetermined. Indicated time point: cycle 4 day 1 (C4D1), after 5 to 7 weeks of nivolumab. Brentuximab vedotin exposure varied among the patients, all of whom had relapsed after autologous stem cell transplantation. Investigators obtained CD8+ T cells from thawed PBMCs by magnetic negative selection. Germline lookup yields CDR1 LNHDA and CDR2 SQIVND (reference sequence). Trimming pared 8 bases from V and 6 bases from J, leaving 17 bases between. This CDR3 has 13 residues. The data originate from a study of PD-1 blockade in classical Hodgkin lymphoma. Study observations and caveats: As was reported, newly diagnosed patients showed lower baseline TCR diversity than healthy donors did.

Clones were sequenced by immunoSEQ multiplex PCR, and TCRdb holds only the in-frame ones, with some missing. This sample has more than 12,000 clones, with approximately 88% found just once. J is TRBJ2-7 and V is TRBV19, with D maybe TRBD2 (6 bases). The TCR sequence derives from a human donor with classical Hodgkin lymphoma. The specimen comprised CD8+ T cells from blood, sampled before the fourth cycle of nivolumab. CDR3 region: CASQATSYSEQYF. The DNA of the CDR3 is TGTGCCAGTCAAGCGACTAGTTACTCCGAGCAGTACTTC.